The 20 T cell receptor beta chains below come from one sample, sequenced in a study of T cell clonality in common variable immunodeficiency. The protocol was immunoSEQ multiplex PCR, while the TCRdb copy is restricted to in-frame clones and leaves out a portion. The record shows approximately 38,000 clones for this sample, with no singletons present. Their antigens are not known. Study conclusions and caveats: In common variable immunodeficiency, TCR beta chains reportedly carried fewer deletions and N-nucleotide insertions.

The sequenced material came from peripheral blood mononuclear cells. These receptors were obtained from a human donor with common variable immunodeficiency.

Many counts were recorded for this clone. The read terminates 3 residues before the CDR3 end, so the remaining end is supplied by the germline J gene. This chain uses TRBV19 with TRBJ2-3, with 8 positions matching TRBD1. From germline, CDR1 is LNHDA and CDR2 SQIVND (reference sequence). CDR3 length: 15 amino acids. V dropped 5 bases and J dropped 7; count of bases not matched to a gene: 11. The CDR3: CASSSPRSGGNTQYF. CDR3 DNA, as far as it was read: TGTGCCAGTAGTTCGCCACGCTCAGGGGGCAATACG.

This clone occurred a few times. One end of the junction is discordant with germline, which a read error may explain. The CDR3 end is not reached by the read, which stops 3 residues before it; the germline J gene fills it in. The chain recombines TRBV19 with TRBJ2-7, with 7 nucleotides matching TRBD1. This CDR3 contains 13 residues. The germline CDR1 and CDR2 sequences are LNHDA and SQIVND (reference sequence). The sequenced part of the CDR3 DNA is TGTGCCGTCGAGGGGGCGAGCTCCCACGAG. This codes for CAVEGASSHE. The CDR3, in full, reads CAVEGASSHEQYF. Full variable domain (rest looked up from reference TRBV19 and TRBJ2-7): DGGITQSPKYLFRKEGQNVTLSCEQNLNHDAMYWYRQDPGQGLRLIYYSQIVNDFQKGDIAEGYSVSREKKESFPLTVTSAQKNPTAFYLCAVEGASSHEQYFGPGTRLTVT.

This clone turned up a few times. The CDR3 end lies 3 residues beyond the end of the read and is filled in from the germline J gene. The chain has TRBV7-2 and TRBJ2-3; a weak D match, TRBD1 (6 bases). The V end was cut by 0 bases, the J end by 0 bases, with 13 bases between. The CDR3 is made up of 17 amino acids. Germline CDR1 reads SGHTA; CDR2 reads FQGNSA. The CDR3 DNA, read in part, is TGTGCCAGCAGCTTAGCGGGGGCTAGTCCTAGCACAGATACG. Translated, it gives CASSLAGASPSTDT. The whole CDR3 protein reads CASSLAGASPSTDTQYF.

CDR3 DNA, as far as it was read: TGTGCCAGCAGCTTAGATGGCGGAGGTAACACTGAA. Protein: CASSLDGGGNTE. The CDR3 in full is CASSLDGGGNTEAFF. V and J are TRBV7-9 and TRBJ1-1; D remains unclear. The read falls 3 residues short of the CDR3 end, and the missing part is taken from the germline J gene. V gave up 1 base and J gave up 2 bases, with 11 bases separating them. Per the germline V gene, CDR1 is SEHNR and CDR2 is FQNEAQ (reference sequence). This CDR3 region has 15 residues.

The table lists this clone with a few counts. The sequence runs out 3 residues before the end of the CDR3; the remainder is reconstructed from the germline J gene. The V call is TRBV5-1, the J call TRBJ2-5, with TRBD1 as a possible D gene (6 bases). CDR1 and CDR2 from the germline V gene are SGHRS and YFSETQ. The CDR3 sequence is 14 residues long. V lost 4 bases, J lost 2 bases, and 12 bases lay in between. CDR3 sequence reads: CASSQDRNQETQYF. The sequenced CDR3 bases are TGCGCCAGCAGCCAGGACAGAAATCAAGAGACC.

This clone appeared many times. The read ends 3 residues early relative to the CDR3; the germline J gene fills the gap. The chain uses TRBV2 and TRBJ2-3, with TRBD1 as a possible D gene (6 bases). V was shortened by 4 bases and J by 3 bases, with 11 bases between the two germline ends. The CDR3 runs to 14 residues. Per the germline V gene, CDR1 is SNHLY and CDR2 is FYNNEI. The CDR3 region is CASSGQVRTDTQYF. CDR3 DNA (partial): TGTGCCAGCAGTGGACAGGTTAGAACAGATACG.

In its sample, this clone was seen many times. The read finishes 3 residues shy of the CDR3 end, and the germline J gene is used to complete it. The chain recombines TRBV29-1 with TRBJ2-7; no clear D gene. Trimming shortened V by 5 bases and J by 4 bases, and 6 bases separated the two germline ends. CDR3 size: 10 residues. CDR1 and CDR2 (germline): SQVTM, ANQGSEA. The sequenced part of the CDR3 DNA is TGCAGCGTTCGAACTTACGAG. It yields the protein CSVRTYE. The full-length CDR3 reads as CSVRTYEQYF.

Turning to this clone: The CDR3 end is not reached by the read, which stops 3 residues before it; the germline J gene fills it in. The chain combines TRBV7-9 with TRBJ2-1, with 9 bases lining up with TRBD2. The trim removed 4 bases at V and 7 bases at J, leaving 5 bases unmatched. The CDR3 length is 14 residues. Germline V gene data show CDR1 as SEHNR and CDR2 as FQNEAQ (reference sequence). The CDR3 bases that were read are TGTGCCAGCAGCTCGGGACTAGCTTGGAATGAG. This codes for CASSSGLAWNE. The complete CDR3 protein is CASSSGLAWNEQFF.

A word on this clone: The read finishes 3 residues shy of the CDR3 end, and the germline J gene is used to complete it. This chain connects TRBV7-8 to TRBJ1-2; maybe TRBD1 (5 bases). Trimming took off 1 base at V and 2 bases at J, with 17 bases between the two ends. The CDR3 is 17 residues long. In germline, CDR1 is SGHVS, CDR2 FQNEAQ. The chain's CDR3 is CASSLEIGGEGNYGYTF. The part of the CDR3 DNA that was read is TGTGCCAGCAGCTTAGAAATTGGAGGGGAAGGAAACTATGGC. Full variable domain (missing parts from reference TRBV7-8 and TRBJ1-2): GAGVSQSPRYKVAKRGQDVALRCDPISGHVSLFWYQQALGQGPEFLTYFQNEAQLDKSGLPSDRFFAERPEGSVSTLKIQRTQQEDSAVYLCASSLEIGGEGNYGYTFGSGTRLTVV.

There are a few counts of this clone. The CDR3 extends 3 residues past the end of the read, so its final part is completed from the germline J gene. The V and J genes are TRBV18 and TRBJ2-3; D is perhaps TRBD2 (5 bases). Germline V gives CDR1 KGHSH, CDR2 LQKENI. This CDR3 is built from 14 residues. The ends were cut back, 4 bases at V and 4 bases at J, with 12 bases in the middle. The sequenced part of the CDR3 DNA is TGTGCCAGCTCACTCATTCCGGGGTCAGATACG. Translation gives CASSLIPGSDT. In full, the CDR3 reads CASSLIPGSDTQYF. Using reference TRBV18 and TRBJ2-3 for the parts outside the CDR3, the full variable domain is NAGVMQNPRHLVRRRGQEARLRCSPMKGHSHVYWYRQLPEEGLKFMVYLQKENIIDESGMPKERFSAEFPKEGPSILRIQQVVRGDSAAYFCASSLIPGSDTQYFGPGTRLTVL.

In this sample, this clone turned up a few times. The DNA ends 3 residues before the CDR3 does, and the rest of the CDR3 is filled in from the germline J gene. V usage is TRBV6-2 or TRBV6-3 and J usage is TRBJ2-1; 12 bases are shared with TRBD2. J gave up 1 base and V 6 bases, and 4 bases lay outside the gene matches. Germline assignment: CDR1 MNHEY and CDR2 SVGEGT. This CDR3 is 16 amino acids long. CDR3 DNA (partial): TGTGCCAGCAGACGACTAGCGGGGGATTCCTACAATGAG. The encoded protein is CASRRLAGDSYNE. The full CDR3 protein reads CASRRLAGDSYNEQFF.

As concerns this clone: The CDR3 is cut off 3 residues early in the read; its end comes from the germline J gene. The gene calls are TRBV7-9 and TRBJ2-2; D remains unclear. CDR1 and CDR2 (germline): SEHNR, FQNEAQ (reference sequence). This CDR3 has 14 amino acids. Trimming removed 0 bases from V and 5 bases from J, with 7 bases in between. The CDR3 bases that were read are TGTGCCAGCAGCTTAGCGAAGCCTACCGGGGAG. This encodes CASSLAKPTGE. The entire CDR3 reads CASSLAKPTGELFF.

The table lists this clone with a few counts. The read is 3 residues too short to cover the CDR3 end, so that end is filled in from the germline J gene. J is TRBJ1-1 and V is TRBV5-1; perhaps TRBD1 as D (5 bases). The CDR3 totals 15 residues. V lost 0 bases and J 2 bases, leaving 11 bases between the germline ends. CDR1 SGHRS and CDR2 YFSETQ come from the germline V gene. CDR3 sequence: CASSLVGGANTEAFF. The DNA read from the CDR3 is TGCGCCAGCAGCTTGGTGGGGGGAGCAAACACTGAA.

Comments on this clone: The read comes to an end 3 residues before the CDR3 does, leaving the germline J gene to fill in the end. The V gene is TRBV7-6, the J gene TRBJ2-1, with D possibly matching TRBD2 (6 bases). This CDR3 contains 15 residues. V lost 0 bases, J lost 7 bases, and 13 bases lay in between. Germline assignment: CDR1 SGHVS and CDR2 FNYEAQ. This CDR3 reads CASSLAAGSSNEQFF. The CDR3 DNA, read in part, is TGTGCCAGCAGCTTAGCGGCGGGATCGTCTAATGAG. Full variable domain (rest looked up from reference TRBV7-6 and TRBJ2-1): GAGVSQSPRYKVTKRGQDVALRCDPISGHVSLYWYRQALGQGPEFLTYFNYEAQQDKSGLPNDRFSAERPEGSISTLTIQRTEQRDSAMYRCASSLAAGSSNEQFFGPGTRLTVL.

This clone turned up a few times. The sequenced fragment ends 3 residues before the CDR3 boundary, so the rest is inferred from the germline J gene. This chain connects TRBV19 to TRBJ2-2; TRBD2 agrees at 13 bases. Germline CDR1 and CDR2: LNHDA and SQIVND (reference sequence). V lost 5 bases, J lost 3 bases, and 3 bases stayed unmatched. The CDR3 runs to 16 residues. CDR3 sequence: CASSLTSGRDTGELFF. The part of the CDR3 DNA that was read is TGTGCCAGTAGTCTAACTAGCGGGAGGGACACCGGGGAG. Using reference TRBV19 and TRBJ2-2 for the parts outside the CDR3, the full variable domain is DGGITQSPKYLFRKEGQNVTLSCEQNLNHDAMYWYRQDPGQGLRLIYYSQIVNDFQKGDIAEGYSVSREKKESFPLTVTSAQKNPTAFYLCASSLTSGRDTGELFFGEGSRLTVL.

The sample holds many counts of this clone. The sequenced fragment ends 3 residues before the CDR3 boundary, so the rest is inferred from the germline J gene. Other DNA sequences in the same sample also yield this CDR3. The V call is TRBV6-1, the J call TRBJ2-3; D is possibly TRBD1 (5 bases). This CDR3 is 13 amino acids long. From germline, CDR1 is MNHNS and CDR2 SASEGT. The V gene lost 2 bases and the J gene lost 6 bases, with 9 bases spanning the gap. The covered CDR3 bases are TGTGCCAGCAGTGAATTGGACACCGATACG. Translating it yields CASSELDTDT. The complete CDR3 reads CASSELDTDTQYF.

This clone was seen more than once but under ten times. The covered CDR3 bases are TGTGCCTGGAGTGTACATCGGACAGCTAATGAAAAA. Its protein is CAWSVHRTANEK. The CDR3 as a whole reads CAWSVHRTANEKLFF. The chain recombines TRBV30 with TRBJ1-4, with D maybe TRBD1 (6 bases). Read data end 3 residues before the CDR3 end; the end is taken from the germline J gene. Germline loops: CDR1 GTSNPN, CDR2 SVGIG (reference sequence). CDR3 length: 15 residues. V lost 0 bases to trimming and J lost 3 bases, with 11 bases between them.

This clone appeared many times. The missing CDR3 end, 3 residues past where the read stops, is filled in from the germline J gene. The J gene is TRBJ2-1, the V gene TRBV10-3, with a weak D call TRBD2 (5 bases). V lost 10 bases and J lost 7, with 11 bases in between. Germline V gives CDR1 ENHRY, CDR2 SYGVKD. The CDR3 extends over 11 amino acids. The part of the CDR3 DNA that was read is TGTGCCAACTCTCGAGGGAATGAG. Translated, it gives CANSRGNE. The complete CDR3 reads CANSRGNEQFF.

This clone was picked up many times. The read finishes 3 residues shy of the CDR3 end, and the germline J gene is used to complete it. The chain has TRBV30 and TRBJ2-3; the match to TRBD2 covers 7 bases. The CDR3 is 13 amino acids. The V gene end was trimmed by 4 bases and the J gene end by 3 bases; junction bases not matched to a gene: 4. Germline assignment: CDR1 GTSNPN and CDR2 SVGIG (reference sequence). The CDR3 bases that were read are TGTGCCTGGACCCAGGGAGGGACAGATACG. This codes for CAWTQGGTDT. The whole CDR3 region reads CAWTQGGTDTQYF. The whole variable domain, filled in from reference TRBV30 and TRBJ2-3, reads SQTIHQWPATLVQPVGSPLSLECTVEGTSNPNLYWYRQAAGRGLQLLFYSVGIGQISSEVPQNLSASRPQDRQFILSSKKLLLSDSGFYLCAWTQGGTDTQYFGPGTRLTVL.

This clone appeared many times. The read stops 3 residues short of the end of the CDR3; the missing end is completed from the germline J gene. V and J are TRBV7-9 and TRBJ2-1; D is undetermined. The germline V and J ends were trimmed by 5 bases and 8 bases, with 10 bases remaining between them. Germline CDR1 reads SEHNR; CDR2 reads FQNEAQ (reference sequence). This CDR3 is built from 12 residues. The CDR3 sequence is CASSPQVDEQFF. The sequenced part of the CDR3 DNA is TGTGCCAGCAGCCCCCAGGTTGATGAG.